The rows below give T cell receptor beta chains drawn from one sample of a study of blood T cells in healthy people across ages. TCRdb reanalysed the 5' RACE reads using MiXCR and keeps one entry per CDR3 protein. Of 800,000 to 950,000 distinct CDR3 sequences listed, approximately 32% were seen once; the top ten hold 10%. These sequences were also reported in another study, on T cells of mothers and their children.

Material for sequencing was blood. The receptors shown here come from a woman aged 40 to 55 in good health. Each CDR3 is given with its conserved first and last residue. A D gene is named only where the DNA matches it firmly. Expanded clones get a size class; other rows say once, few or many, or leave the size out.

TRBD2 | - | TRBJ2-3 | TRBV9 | CAGSVAGTDTQYF | TGTGCCGGCAGCGTAGCGGGCACGGATACGCAGTATTTT
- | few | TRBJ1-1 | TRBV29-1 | CSVGGGLDTEAFF | TGCAGCGTTGGCGGGGGCTTGGACACTGAAGCTTTCTTT
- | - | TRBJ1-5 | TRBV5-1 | CASSPGEGPQPQHF | TGCGCCAGCAGCCCGGGGGAGGGACCGCAGCCCCAGCATTTT
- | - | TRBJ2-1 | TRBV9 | CASSGTAKYNEQFF | TGTGCCAGCAGCGGGACAGCCAAGTACAATGAGCAGTTCTTC
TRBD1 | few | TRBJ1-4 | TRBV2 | CASRAEQGIEEKLFF | TGTGCCAGCAGGGCCGAACAGGGGATCGAAGAAAAACTGTTTTTT
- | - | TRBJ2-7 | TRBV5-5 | CASSRTGTSYYEQYF | TGTGCCAGCAGCCGTACCGGGACATCTTACTACGAGCAGTACTTC
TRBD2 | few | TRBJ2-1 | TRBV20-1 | CSANRPLADLAPVDEQFF | TGCAGTGCCAATCGGCCACTAGCGGATTTAGCCCCTGTGGATGAGCAGTTCTTC
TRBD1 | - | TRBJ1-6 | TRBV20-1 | CSAIQGGSPLHF | TGCAGTGCTATACAGGGGGGTTCACCCCTCCACTTT
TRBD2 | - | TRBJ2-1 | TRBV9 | CAGSPGTIGEQFF | TGTGCCGGCAGCCCAGGGACTATAGGAGAGCAGTTCTTC
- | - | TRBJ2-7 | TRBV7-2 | CASSSRRSNYEQYF | TGTGCCAGCAGCTCTAGACGGAGTAACTACGAGCAGTACTTC
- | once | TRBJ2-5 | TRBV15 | CATSAQRGSQETQYF | TGTGCCACCAGCGCCCAGAGGGGATCCCAAGAGACCCAGTACTTC